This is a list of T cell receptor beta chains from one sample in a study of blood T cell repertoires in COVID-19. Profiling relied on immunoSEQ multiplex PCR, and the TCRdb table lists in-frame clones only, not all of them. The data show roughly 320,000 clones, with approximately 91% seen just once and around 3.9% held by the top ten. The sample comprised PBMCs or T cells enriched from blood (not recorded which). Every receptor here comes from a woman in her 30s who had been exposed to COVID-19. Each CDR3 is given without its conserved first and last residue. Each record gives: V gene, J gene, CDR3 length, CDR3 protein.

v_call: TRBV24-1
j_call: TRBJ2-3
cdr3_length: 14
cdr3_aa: ATSDSKDRSRDTQY

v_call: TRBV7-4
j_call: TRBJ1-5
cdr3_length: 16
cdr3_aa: ASSRDRAFYNSNQPQH

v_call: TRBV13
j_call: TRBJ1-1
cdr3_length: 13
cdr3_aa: ASSPPWGGNTEAF

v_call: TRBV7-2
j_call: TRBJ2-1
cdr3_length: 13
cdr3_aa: ASSARGRGDHEQF

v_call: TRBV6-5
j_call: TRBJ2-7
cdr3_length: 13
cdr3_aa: ASSSAGAAGNEQY

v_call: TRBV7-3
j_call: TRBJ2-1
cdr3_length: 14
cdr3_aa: ASSLLGGTAVNEQF

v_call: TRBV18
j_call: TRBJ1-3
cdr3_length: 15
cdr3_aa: ASSPTGHRGPGNTIY

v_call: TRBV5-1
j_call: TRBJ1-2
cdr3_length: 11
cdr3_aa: ASRQDSYYGYT

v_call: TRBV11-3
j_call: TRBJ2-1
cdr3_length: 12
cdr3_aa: ASSQNSGRSEQF

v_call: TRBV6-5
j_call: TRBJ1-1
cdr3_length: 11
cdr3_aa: AGRDTSNTEAF

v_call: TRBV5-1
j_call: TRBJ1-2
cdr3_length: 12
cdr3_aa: ASSLTTGGQGYT

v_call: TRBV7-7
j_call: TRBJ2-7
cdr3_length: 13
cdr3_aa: ASSLAQGASYEQY

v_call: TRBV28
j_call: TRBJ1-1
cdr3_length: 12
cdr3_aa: ASSSHRGGTEAF

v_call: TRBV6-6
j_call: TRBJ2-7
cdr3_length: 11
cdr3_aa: ASSPRTPYEQY

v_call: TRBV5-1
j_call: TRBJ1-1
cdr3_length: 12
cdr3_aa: ASSWTGGGTEAF

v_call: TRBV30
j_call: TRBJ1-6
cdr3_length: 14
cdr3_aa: AWSVAWSSYNSPLH